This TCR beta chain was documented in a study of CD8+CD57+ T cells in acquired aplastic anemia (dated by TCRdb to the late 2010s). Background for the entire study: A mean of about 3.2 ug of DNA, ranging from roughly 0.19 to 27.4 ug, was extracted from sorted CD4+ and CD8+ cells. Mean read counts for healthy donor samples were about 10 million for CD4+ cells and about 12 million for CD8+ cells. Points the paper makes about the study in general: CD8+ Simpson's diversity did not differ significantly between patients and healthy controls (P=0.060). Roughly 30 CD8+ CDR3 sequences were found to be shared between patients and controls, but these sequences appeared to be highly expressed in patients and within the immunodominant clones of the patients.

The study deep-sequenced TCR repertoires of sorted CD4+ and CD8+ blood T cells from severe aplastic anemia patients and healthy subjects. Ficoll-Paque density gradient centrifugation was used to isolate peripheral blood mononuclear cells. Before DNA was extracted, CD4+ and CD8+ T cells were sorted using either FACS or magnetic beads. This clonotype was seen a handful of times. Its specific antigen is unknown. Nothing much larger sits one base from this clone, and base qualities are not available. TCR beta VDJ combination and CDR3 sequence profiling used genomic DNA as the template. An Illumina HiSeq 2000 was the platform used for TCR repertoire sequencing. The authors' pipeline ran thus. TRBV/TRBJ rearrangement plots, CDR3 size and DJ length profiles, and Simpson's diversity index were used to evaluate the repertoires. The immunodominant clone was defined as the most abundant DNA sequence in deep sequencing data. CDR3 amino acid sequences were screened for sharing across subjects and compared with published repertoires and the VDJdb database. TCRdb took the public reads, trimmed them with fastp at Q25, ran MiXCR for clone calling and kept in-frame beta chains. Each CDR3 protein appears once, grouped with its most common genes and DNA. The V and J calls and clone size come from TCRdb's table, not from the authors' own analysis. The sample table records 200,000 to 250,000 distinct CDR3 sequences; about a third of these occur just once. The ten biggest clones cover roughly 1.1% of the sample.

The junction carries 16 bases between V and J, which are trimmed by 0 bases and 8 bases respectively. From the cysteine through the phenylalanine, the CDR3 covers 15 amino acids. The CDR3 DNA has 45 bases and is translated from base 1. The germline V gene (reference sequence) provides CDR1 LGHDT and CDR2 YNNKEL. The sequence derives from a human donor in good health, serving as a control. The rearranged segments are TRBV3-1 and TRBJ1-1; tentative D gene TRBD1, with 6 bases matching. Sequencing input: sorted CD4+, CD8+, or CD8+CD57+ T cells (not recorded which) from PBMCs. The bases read TGTGCCAGCAGCCAAGACCAGGGGAGGGGGACCGAAGCTTTCTTT. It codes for CASSQDQGRGTEAFF.